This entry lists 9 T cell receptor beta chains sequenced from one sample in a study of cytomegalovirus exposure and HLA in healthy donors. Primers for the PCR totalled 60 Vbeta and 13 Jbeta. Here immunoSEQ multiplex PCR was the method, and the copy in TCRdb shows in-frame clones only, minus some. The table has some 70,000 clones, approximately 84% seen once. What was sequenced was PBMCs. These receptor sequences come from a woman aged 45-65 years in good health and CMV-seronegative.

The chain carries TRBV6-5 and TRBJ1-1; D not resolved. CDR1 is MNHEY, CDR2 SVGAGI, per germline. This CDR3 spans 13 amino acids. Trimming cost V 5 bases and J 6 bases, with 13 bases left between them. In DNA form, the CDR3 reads TGTGCCAGCAGTCCCGGCGGAGCAGCTGAAGCTTTCTTT. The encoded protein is CASSPGGAAEAFF.

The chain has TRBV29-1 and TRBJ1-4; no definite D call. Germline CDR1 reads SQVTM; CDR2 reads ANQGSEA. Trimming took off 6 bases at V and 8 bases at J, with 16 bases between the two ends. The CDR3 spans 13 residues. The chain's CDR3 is CSVERGSREKLFF. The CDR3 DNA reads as TGCAGCGTGGAGCGGGGTAGTAGGGAAAAACTGTTTTTT.

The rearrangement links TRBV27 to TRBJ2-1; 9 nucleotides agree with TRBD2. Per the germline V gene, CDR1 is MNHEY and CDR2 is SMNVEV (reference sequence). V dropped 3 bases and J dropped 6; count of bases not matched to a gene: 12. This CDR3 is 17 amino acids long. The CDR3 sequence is CASSFSAGGNFANEQFF. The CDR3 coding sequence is TGTGCCAGCAGTTTCAGCGCGGGGGGGAACTTTGCCAATGAGCAGTTCTTC.

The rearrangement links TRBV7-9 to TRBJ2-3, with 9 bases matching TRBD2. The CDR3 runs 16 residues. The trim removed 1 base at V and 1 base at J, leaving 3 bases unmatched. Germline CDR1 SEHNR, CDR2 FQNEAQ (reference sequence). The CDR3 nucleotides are TGTGCCAGCAGCTTAGGAGCGGGAGGACGCACAGATACGCAGTATTTT. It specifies CASSLGAGGRTDTQYF.

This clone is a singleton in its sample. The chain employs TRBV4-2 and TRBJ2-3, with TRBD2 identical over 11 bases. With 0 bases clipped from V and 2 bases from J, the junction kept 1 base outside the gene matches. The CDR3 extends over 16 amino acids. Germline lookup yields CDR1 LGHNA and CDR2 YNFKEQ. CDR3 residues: CASSQEGLADTDTQYF. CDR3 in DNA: TGTGCCAGCAGCCAAGAGGGACTAGCGGACACAGATACGCAGTATTTT.

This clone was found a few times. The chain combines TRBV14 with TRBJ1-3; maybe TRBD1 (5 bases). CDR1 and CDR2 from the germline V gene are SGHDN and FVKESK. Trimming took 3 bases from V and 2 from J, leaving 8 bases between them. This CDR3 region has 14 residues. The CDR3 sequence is CASSHKGAGNTIYF. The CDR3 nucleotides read TGTGCCAGCAGCCATAAAGGGGCTGGAAACACCATATATTTT.

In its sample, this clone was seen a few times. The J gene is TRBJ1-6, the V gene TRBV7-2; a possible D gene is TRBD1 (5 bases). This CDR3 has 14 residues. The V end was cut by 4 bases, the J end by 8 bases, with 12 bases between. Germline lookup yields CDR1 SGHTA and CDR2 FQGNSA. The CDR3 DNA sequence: TGTGCCAGCAGCTCCAGGGCTAGGGATTCACCCCTCCACTTT. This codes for CASSSRARDSPLHF.

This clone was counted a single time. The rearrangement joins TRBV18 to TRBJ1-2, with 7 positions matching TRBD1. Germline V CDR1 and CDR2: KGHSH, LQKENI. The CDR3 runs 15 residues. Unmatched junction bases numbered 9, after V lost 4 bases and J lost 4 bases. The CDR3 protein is CASSLPRDSSYGYTF. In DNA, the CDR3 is TGTGCCAGCTCACTCCCGCGGGACAGCTCCTATGGCTACACCTTC.

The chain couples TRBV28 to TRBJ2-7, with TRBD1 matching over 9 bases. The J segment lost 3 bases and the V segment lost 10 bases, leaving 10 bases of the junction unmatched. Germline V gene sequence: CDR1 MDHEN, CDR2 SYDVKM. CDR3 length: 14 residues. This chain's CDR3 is CATLSGQGLYEQYF. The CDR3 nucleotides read TGTGCCACTTTGTCGGGACAGGGCCTCTACGAGCAGTACTTC.